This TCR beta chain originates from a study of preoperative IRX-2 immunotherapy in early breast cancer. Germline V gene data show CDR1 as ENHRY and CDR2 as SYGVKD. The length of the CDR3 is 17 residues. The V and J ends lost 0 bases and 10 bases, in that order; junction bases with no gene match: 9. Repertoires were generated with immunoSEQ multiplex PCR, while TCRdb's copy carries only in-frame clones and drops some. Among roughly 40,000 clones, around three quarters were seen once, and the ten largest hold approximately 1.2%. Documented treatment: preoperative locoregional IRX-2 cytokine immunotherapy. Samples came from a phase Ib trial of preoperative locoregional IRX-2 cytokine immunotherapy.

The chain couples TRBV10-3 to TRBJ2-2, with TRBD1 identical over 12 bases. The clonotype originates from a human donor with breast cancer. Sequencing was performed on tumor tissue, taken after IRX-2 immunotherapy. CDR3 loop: CAISESTAGQGAEELFF. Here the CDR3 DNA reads TGTGCCATCAGTGAGTCGACCGCGGGACAGGGGGCCGAGGAGCTGTTTTTT.